The 2 T cell receptor beta chains given below trace back to one sample, sequenced in a study of molecular identifiers for immune sequencing clone quantification. TCRdb re-analysed the PCR reads in MiXCR, keeping a single row per CDR3 protein. The sample lists some 97,000 distinct CDR3 sequences; roughly 24% were seen once. The sample comprised naive CD8+ T cells from blood, with Jurkat cell RNA spiked in. Subset given: FACS-sorted CD8+CD4-CCR7+CD45RA+ naive T cells. These receptors were collected from a human donor in good health. Some libraries in this study had Jurkat cell RNA spiked in.

On this clonotype: A much more abundant neighbour one base away suggests this may be a read error. V gene TRBV9 combines with J gene TRBJ2-1, with TRBD1 matching 8 bases. CDR3 size: 16 residues. Per the germline V gene, CDR1 is SGDLS and CDR2 is YYNGEE. With V trimmed by 2 bases and J by 0 bases, 4 bases remained unmatched. The CDR3, as DNA: TGTGCCAGCAGCGTGAGGACAGGGTACTCCTACAATGAGCAGTTCTTC. Its translation: CASSVRTGYSYNEQFF.

Only a few counts were recorded for this clonotype. The gene calls are TRBV5-4 and TRBJ2-1, with D tentatively TRBD2 (6 bases). The germline CDR1 and CDR2 sequences are SGHNT and YYREEE (reference sequence). This CDR3 comprises 16 residues. The germline V and J ends were trimmed by 4 bases and 3 bases, with 17 bases remaining between them. The CDR3, as DNA: TGTGCCAGCAGCCCCATACAGCGGGTTAACTACAATGAGCAGTTCTTC. It translates to CASSPIQRVNYNEQFF.